This T cell receptor beta chain was identified during a study of human T cells and chemical hapten exposure. The study's findings and limits: No shift was seen in TCRs above 1 in 1000 frequency with DPC sensitization.

V dropped 6 bases and J dropped 5; count of bases not matched to a gene: 7. The CDR3 consists of 15 residues. Time point specified: patch test 1, 2 weeks after DPC sensitization. Treatment of the sample: therapeutic diphenylcyclopropenone sensitization with weekly scalp DPC. Patients had alopecia, were aged 18 to 70, and were not pregnant. Single cDNA molecules in the library carried unique molecular identifiers attached during preparation. One entry per CDR3 protein results from TCRdb running MiXCR on the RACE reads. Among some 350,000 distinct CDR3 sequences listed, under 9% were seen once. With regard to this clonotype: Its target is unknown.

The sample here was whole blood, taken in connection with sensitization to the hapten diphenylcyclopropenone (DPC). The receptor's source is a woman between 18 and 29 years old with alopecia areata. Some clones in this sample may be carry-over from other donors' samples. The chain has TRBV12-3 or TRBV12-4 and TRBJ2-1, with TRBD1 matching over 10 bases. CDR3 in amino acids: CASRPGTGANNEQFF. As DNA, the CDR3 is TGTGCCAGCAGGCCCGGGACAGGGGCTAACAATGAGCAGTTCTTC.